These 7 T cell receptor beta chains originate from one sample sequenced in a study of post-analysis software for immune sequencing data. Study results and limitations: A few TRBV segments, TRBV5-6, TRBV5-1 and TRBV20-1 among them, were found more frequent in patients than controls.

Built from TCR beta cDNA, the libraries had unique molecular identifiers in them. TCRdb reanalysed the PCR reads using MiXCR and keeps one entry per CDR3 protein. Of hundreds of thousands of distinct CDR3 sequences listed, 25% to 30% are singletons. No antigen has been assigned to these receptors. Sequencing was carried out using blood. All receptors derive from a girl aged 10 to 17 with multiple sclerosis.

This clonotype was seen more than once but under ten times. V is TRBV20-1 and J is TRBJ1-5, with a tentative D call TRBD1 (6 bases). The CDR3 length is 15 residues. Trimming took 0 bases from V and 6 from J, leaving 15 bases between them. Germline V gene data show CDR1 as DFQATT and CDR2 as SNEGSKA (reference sequence). The CDR3 bases are TGCAGTGCTAGAGATTGGGACACGGTATCTCAGCCCCAGCATTTT. This sequence encodes CSARDWDTVSQPQHF.

The chain employs TRBV6-2 or TRBV6-3 and TRBJ1-1; 9 bases align to TRBD1. With 5 bases clipped from V and 0 bases from J, the junction kept 1 base outside the gene matches. The CDR3 consists of 14 residues. In germline, CDR1 is MNHEY, CDR2 SVGEGT. The CDR3 spells CASSTGGLNTEAFF. In DNA, the CDR3 is TGTGCCAGCAGTACAGGGGGCCTGAACACTGAAGCTTTCTTT.

This chain links TRBV29-1 with TRBJ2-7; 8 bases fit TRBD1. CDR1 and CDR2 (germline): SQVTM, ANQGSEA. Unmatched junction bases numbered 6, after V lost 5 bases and J lost 6 bases. This CDR3 region has 12 residues. The CDR3 bases are TGCAGCGTTCTCGGACAGGGAGCCGAGCAGTACTTC. Amino acid sequence: CSVLGQGAEQYF.

This clonotype has only a few counts. V and J are TRBV7-2 and TRBJ1-2; 7 positions agree with TRBD1. The CDR3 spans 16 residues. V shed 5 bases, J shed 7 bases, and the junction held 16 bases outside the gene matches. Germline V gives CDR1 SGHTA, CDR2 FQGNSA. The CDR3 reads CASSRQGGALTGGYTF. CDR3 bases: TGTGCCAGCAGCCGACAGGGTGGGGCCCTAACTGGTGGCTACACCTTC.

The genes are TRBV11-2 and TRBJ2-5; no reliable D call. From germline, CDR1 is SGHAT and CDR2 FQNNGV. Trimming pared 1 base from V and 6 bases from J, leaving 12 bases between. This CDR3 spans 14 amino acids. CDR3 bases: TGTGCCAGCAGCTTAGGGCCCCTTGATAAGACCCAGTACTTC. It codes for CASSLGPLDKTQYF.

The V gene is TRBV29-1, the J gene TRBJ1-2; D gene unclear. Trimming took off 7 bases at V and 3 bases at J, with 18 bases between the two ends. The CDR3 length is 14 residues. CDR1 is SQVTM and CDR2 is ANQGSEA in the germline V gene. This chain's CDR3 is CSAAAPQRDYGYTF. Here the CDR3 DNA reads TGCAGCGCCGCGGCCCCCCAGAGAGACTATGGCTACACCTTC.

Remarks on this clonotype: Compared with germline, one end of the junction differs, possibly owing to a read error. The chain is built from TRBV5-1 and TRBJ2-7; 7 nucleotides line up with TRBD2. The CDR3 covers 14 residues. CDR1 is SGHRS and CDR2 is YFSETQ in the germline V gene. CDR3 residues: CTSSSGTTSREQYF. The CDR3, as DNA: TGCACCAGCAGCTCCGGGACTACTTCTCGAGAGCAGTACTTC.